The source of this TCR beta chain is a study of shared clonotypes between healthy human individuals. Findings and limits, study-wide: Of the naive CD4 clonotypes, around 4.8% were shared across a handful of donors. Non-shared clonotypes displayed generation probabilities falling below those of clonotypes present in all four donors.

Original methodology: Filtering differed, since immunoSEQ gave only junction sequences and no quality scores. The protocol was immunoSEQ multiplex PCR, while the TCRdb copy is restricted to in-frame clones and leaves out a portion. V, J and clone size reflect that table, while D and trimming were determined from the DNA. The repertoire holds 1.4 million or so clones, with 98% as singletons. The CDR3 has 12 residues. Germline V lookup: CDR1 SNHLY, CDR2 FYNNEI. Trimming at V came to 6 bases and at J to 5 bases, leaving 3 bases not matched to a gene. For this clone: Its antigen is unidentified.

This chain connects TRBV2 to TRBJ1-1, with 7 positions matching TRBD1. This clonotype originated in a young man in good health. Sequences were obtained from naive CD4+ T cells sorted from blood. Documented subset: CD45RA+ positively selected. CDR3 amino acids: CASRRQGTEAFF. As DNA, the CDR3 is TGTGCCAGCAGAAGACAGGGAACTGAAGCTTTCTTT. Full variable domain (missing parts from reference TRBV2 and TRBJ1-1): EPEVTQTPSHQVTQMGQEVILRCVPISNHLYFYWYRQILGQKVEFLVSFYNNEISEKSEIFDDQFSVERPDGSNFTLKIRSTKLEDSAMYFCASRRQGTEAFFGQGTRLTVV.